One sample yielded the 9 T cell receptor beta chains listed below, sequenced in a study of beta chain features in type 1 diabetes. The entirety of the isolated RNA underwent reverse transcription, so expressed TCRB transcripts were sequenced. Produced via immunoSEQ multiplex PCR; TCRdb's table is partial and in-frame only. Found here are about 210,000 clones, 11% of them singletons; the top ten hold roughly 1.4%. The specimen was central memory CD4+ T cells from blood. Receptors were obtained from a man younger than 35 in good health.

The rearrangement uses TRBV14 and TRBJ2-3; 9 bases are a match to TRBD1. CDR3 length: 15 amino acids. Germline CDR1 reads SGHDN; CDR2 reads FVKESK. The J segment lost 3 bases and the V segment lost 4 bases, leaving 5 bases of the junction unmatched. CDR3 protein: CASSRLGQGTDTQYF. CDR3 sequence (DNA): TGTGCCAGCAGCCGCCTGGGACAGGGAACAGATACGCAGTATTTT.

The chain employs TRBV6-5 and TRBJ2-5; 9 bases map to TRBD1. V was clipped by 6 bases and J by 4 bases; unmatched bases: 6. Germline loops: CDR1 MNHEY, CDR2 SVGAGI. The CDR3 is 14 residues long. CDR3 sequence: CASRPQGAGETQYF. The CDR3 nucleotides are TGTGCCAGCAGACCACAGGGGGCGGGAGAGACCCAGTACTTC.

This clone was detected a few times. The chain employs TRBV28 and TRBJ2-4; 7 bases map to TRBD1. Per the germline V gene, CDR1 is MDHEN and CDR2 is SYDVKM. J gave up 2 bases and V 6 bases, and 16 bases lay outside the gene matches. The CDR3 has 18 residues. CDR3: CASRGRQGRRSTKNIQYF. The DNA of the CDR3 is TGTGCCAGCAGGGGAAGACAGGGAAGGAGGAGTACCAAAAACATTCAGTACTTC.

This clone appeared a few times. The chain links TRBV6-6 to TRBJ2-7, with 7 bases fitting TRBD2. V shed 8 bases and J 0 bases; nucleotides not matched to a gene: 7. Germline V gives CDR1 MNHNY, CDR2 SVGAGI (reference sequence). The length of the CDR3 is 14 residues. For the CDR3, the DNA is TGTGCCAGCCGCGGGGTAGCGGGCTCCTACGAGCAGTACTTC. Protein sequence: CASRGVAGSYEQYF.

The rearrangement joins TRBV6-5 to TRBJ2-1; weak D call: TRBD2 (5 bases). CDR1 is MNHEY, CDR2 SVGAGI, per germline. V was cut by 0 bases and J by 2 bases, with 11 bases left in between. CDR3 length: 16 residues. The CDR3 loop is CASSYSTSGAYNEQFF. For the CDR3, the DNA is TGTGCCAGCAGTTACTCGACCAGCGGAGCCTACAATGAGCAGTTCTTC.

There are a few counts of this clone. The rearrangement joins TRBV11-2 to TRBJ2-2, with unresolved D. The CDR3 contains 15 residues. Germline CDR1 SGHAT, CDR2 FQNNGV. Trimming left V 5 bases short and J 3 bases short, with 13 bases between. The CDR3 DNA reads TGTGCCAGCAGCCAAGATCATACAGACACCGGGGAGCTGTTTTTT. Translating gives CASSQDHTDTGELFF.

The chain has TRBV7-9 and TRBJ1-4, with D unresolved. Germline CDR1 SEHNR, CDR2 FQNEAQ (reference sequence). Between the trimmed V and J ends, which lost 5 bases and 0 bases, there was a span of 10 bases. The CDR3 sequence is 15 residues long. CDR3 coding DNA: TGTGCCAGCAGCGGCGACCGGGCAACTAATGAAAAACTGTTTTTT. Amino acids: CASSGDRATNEKLFF.

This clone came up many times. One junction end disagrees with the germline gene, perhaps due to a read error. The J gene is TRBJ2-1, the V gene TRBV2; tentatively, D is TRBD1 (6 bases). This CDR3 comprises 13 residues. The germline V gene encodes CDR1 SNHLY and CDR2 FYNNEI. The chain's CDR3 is CASSVQGYSEQFF. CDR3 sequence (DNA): TGTGCCAGCAGTGTTCAGGGGTACAGTGAGCAGTTCTTC.

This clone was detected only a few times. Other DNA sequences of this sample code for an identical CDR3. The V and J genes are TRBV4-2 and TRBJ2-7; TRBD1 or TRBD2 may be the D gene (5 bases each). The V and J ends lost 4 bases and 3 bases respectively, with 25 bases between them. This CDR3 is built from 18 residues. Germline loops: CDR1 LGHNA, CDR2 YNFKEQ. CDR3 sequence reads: CASSLSTLGRTVNYEQYF. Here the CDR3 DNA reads TGTGCCAGCAGCCTTTCAACCCTGGGGCGGACTGTAAACTACGAGCAGTACTTC.